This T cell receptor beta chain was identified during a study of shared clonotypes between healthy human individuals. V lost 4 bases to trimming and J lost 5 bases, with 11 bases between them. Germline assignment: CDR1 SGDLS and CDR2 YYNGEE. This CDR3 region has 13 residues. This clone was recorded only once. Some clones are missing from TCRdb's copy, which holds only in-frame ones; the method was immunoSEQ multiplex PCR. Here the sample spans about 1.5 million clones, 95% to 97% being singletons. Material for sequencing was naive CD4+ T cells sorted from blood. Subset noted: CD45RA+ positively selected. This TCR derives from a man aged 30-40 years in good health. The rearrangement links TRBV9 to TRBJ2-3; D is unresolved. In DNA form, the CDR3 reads TGTGCCAGCAGCAAAACGAGGAAAGATACGCAGTATTTT. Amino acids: CASSKTRKDTQYF.